This TCR beta chain stems from a study of spatial heterogeneity in lung cancer. Study-level findings and limits: Coverage of tumor T cells was estimated at around 7% for alpha chains and roughly 12% for beta chains. Counts that tracked tumor mutation counts were those of expanded intratumoral alpha and beta TCRs.

Documented time point: sample taken at primary tumor resection. Extraction of whole RNA from tumor, nontumor lung or frozen PBMC preceded unsorted sequencing. The germline CDR1 and CDR2 sequences are MDHEN and SYDVKM. V lost 3 bases to trimming and J lost 2 bases, with 7 bases between them. The CDR3 has 13 residues. This clonotype has at least ten counts. Its antigen is unknown. TCRdb re-called the 5' RACE reads with MiXCR, one entry per CDR3 protein. Of over 7,500 distinct CDR3 sequences in the sample, 6.3% were seen once. The material was lung tumor tissue, obtained at surgery. This clonotype originated in a female donor with early-stage non-small cell lung cancer. V and J are TRBV28 and TRBJ1-1; D ambiguous. The CDR3 loop is CASSFGRNTEAFF. The CDR3 DNA is TGTGCCAGCAGTTTTGGTAGAAACACTGAAGCTTTCTTT.